One sample yielded the 17 T cell receptor beta chains listed below, sequenced in a study of Ad26.COV2.S vaccination and SARS-CoV-2 variants (dated by TCRdb to the early 2020s). Receptor libraries were prepared by the immunoSEQ multiplex PCR assay. TCRdb obtained this table from immuneACCESS and retained in-frame rearrangements with V and J assigned. These tables miss some clones; where compared with another copy, unresolved V genes account for less than half of the shortfall, and the remainder is unexplained. This sample comprises approximately 420,000 clones, about 85% of them detected only once. The ten largest clones represent 3.5% of the sample. The meaning of the sample's treatment or condition label: over 15 received Ad26.COV2.S at low or high dose, single or two shots; five or six received placebo; per-sample allocation not given. For vaccine and placebo recipients, repertoires were sequenced using samples collected on day 63 after the first injection.

Sequencing used peripheral blood, obtained in a trial of Ad26.COV2.S vaccine versus placebo. These TCRs come from a person between 18 and 65 years old who received the Ad26.COV2.S COVID-19 vaccine or a placebo.

This chain uses TRBV28 with TRBJ2-7; tentatively, D is TRBD1 (6 bases). The CDR3 totals 15 residues. CDR1 and CDR2 (germline): MDHEN, SYDVKM. V was trimmed by 6 bases and J by 0 bases, leaving 15 bases between them. CDR3 nucleotide sequence: TGTGCCAGCAGAGAAACAGGGCCCAGCTCCTACGAGCAGTACTTC. This sequence encodes CASRETGPSSYEQYF.

This chain joins TRBV7-9 and TRBJ2-2, with TRBD1 as a possible D gene (5 bases). The germline V and J ends were trimmed by 8 bases and 4 bases, with 20 bases remaining between them. The CDR3 length is 16 residues. Germline CDR1 reads SEHNR; CDR2 reads FQNEAQ (reference sequence). The DNA of the CDR3 is TGTGCCAGCGAAACCACCGGACACCTCCCCACCGGGGAGCTGTTTTTT. Its protein product is CASETTGHLPTGELFF. Full variable domain (outside the CDR3, taken from reference TRBV7-9 and TRBJ2-2): DTGVSQNPRHKITKRGQNVTFRCDPISEHNRLYWYRQTLGQGPEFLTYFQNEAQLEKSRLLSDRFSAERPKGSFSTLEIQRTEQGDSAMYLCASETTGHLPTGELFFGEGSRLTVL.

This chain uses TRBV30 with TRBJ1-6, with 10 bases aligning to TRBD1. J was trimmed by 8 bases and V by 3 bases; bases with no gene match: 4. Germline V gene lookup returns CDR1 GTSNPN and CDR2 SVGIG (reference sequence). This CDR3 region has 14 residues. CDR3 region: CAWRLGQGDSPLHF. DNA for the CDR3: TGTGCCTGGAGACTCGGACAGGGGGATTCACCCCTCCACTTT.

V usage is TRBV7-2 and J usage is TRBJ2-5, with D possibly TRBD1 on 5 matching bases. CDR1 is SGHTA and CDR2 is FQGNSA in the germline V gene. CDR3 size: 14 residues. V lost 6 bases and J lost 7, with 18 bases in between. CDR3 in DNA: TGTGCCAGCAGGCAAACCACGACTCAGGGGACCCAGTACTTC. Amino acids: CASRQTTTQGTQYF.

V usage is TRBV29-1 and J usage is TRBJ2-2, with 9 nucleotides matching TRBD1. J lost 0 bases, V lost 6 bases, and 5 bases had no gene match. This CDR3 has 15 residues. CDR1 is SQVTM and CDR2 is ANQGSEA in the germline V gene. The CDR3, as DNA: TGCAGCGTGGGGGACAGGGTCGCGAACACCGGGGAGCTGTTTTTT. Translating it yields CSVGDRVANTGELFF.

The chain recombines TRBV30 with TRBJ1-2; D uncertain. The CDR3 has 13 amino acids. Germline CDR1 is GTSNPN and CDR2 is SVGIG (reference sequence). Deletions cut 6 bases from V and 5 bases from J, with 16 bases between. CDR3 amino acids: CACPIRDGYGYTF. The CDR3 DNA sequence: TGTGCCTGCCCCATCCGCGATGGGTATGGCTACACCTTC.

The chain carries TRBV15 and TRBJ2-7; tentatively, D is TRBD1 (5 bases). The CDR3 is made up of 14 amino acids. CDR1 and CDR2 (germline): LNHNV, YYDKDF (reference sequence). The germline V and J ends were trimmed by 5 bases and 3 bases, with 14 bases remaining between them. CDR3 DNA: TGTGCCACCAGCCCAAGACAGAACGGCTACGAGCAGTACTTC. Translation: CATSPRQNGYEQYF.

The V call is TRBV9, the J call TRBJ2-5; 7 bases map to TRBD2. The germline gives CDR1 SGDLS, CDR2 YYNGEE. This CDR3 region has 15 residues. Trimming cost V 0 bases and J 5 bases; bases outside gene matches: 7. The CDR3 protein is CASSVGAGVEETQYF. The CDR3 DNA reads TGTGCCAGCAGCGTAGGCGCGGGGGTGGAGGAGACCCAGTACTTC.

The chain recombines TRBV7-8 with TRBJ1-5; the D is unclear. This CDR3 has 13 residues. Germline CDR1 reads SGHVS; CDR2 reads FQNEAQ. Deletions cut 1 base from V and 4 bases from J, with 5 bases between. CDR3 amino acids: CASSLVQNQPQHF. The CDR3 nucleotides read TGTGCCAGCAGCTTAGTCCAGAATCAGCCCCAGCATTTT. Combining the CDR3 with reference TRBV7-8 and TRBJ1-5 gives the whole variable domain GAGVSQSPRYKVAKRGQDVALRCDPISGHVSLFWYQQALGQGPEFLTYFQNEAQLDKSGLPSDRFFAERPEGSVSTLKIQRTQQEDSAVYLCASSLVQNQPQHFGDGTRLSIL.

The rearrangement joins TRBV6-5 to TRBJ2-2; unclear D gene. V lost 1 base and J lost 2, with 2 bases in between. CDR3 length: 13 amino acids. The germline CDR1 and CDR2 sequences are MNHEY and SVGAGI. Here the CDR3 reads CASSYFNTGELFF. The CDR3 DNA is TGTGCCAGCAGTTACTTTAACACCGGGGAGCTGTTTTTT.

The V gene is TRBV19, the J gene TRBJ1-2; D call uncertain. CDR1 is LNHDA and CDR2 is SQIVND in the germline V gene (reference sequence). V was shortened by 3 bases and J by 5 bases, with 13 bases between the two germline ends. CDR3 length: 14 amino acids. The CDR3 protein is CASSMLAGWYGYTF. In nucleotides, the CDR3 is TGTGCCAGTAGTATGTTGGCAGGATGGTATGGCTACACCTTC.

V gene TRBV18 combines with J gene TRBJ1-5, with TRBD1 matching over 9 bases. CDR3 length equals 15 residues. Per germline, CDR1 KGHSH and CDR2 LQKENI. V was clipped by 2 bases and J by 7 bases; unmatched bases: 6. The CDR3 nucleotides are TGTGCCAGCTCACCAGCCGGGACAGGGTTACAGCCCCAGCATTTT. It encodes CASSPAGTGLQPQHF.

The V call is TRBV14, the J call TRBJ2-3, with TRBD1 as a possible D gene (5 bases). In germline, CDR1 is SGHDN, CDR2 FVKESK. V was clipped by 1 base and J by 0 bases, with 11 bases between them. This CDR3 spans 16 amino acids. The CDR3 sequence is CASSQAQGLSTDTQYF. CDR3 DNA: TGTGCCAGCAGCCAAGCTCAGGGCCTAAGCACAGATACGCAGTATTTT.

As regards this clone: A much bigger clone sits one base away, suggesting this may be a read error. The rearrangement joins TRBV6-6 to TRBJ2-7, with a possible D match to TRBD1 (6 bases). Deletions cut 8 bases from V and 3 bases from J, with 8 bases between. The V gene's germline CDR1 is MNHNY and CDR2 SVGAGI (reference sequence). The CDR3 is made up of 11 amino acids. CDR3 bases: TGTGCCAGCGGCAGGGGCTACGAGCAGTACTTC. Translated, it gives CASGRGYEQYF.

The chain uses TRBV7-2 and TRBJ2-2, with 11 bases aligning to TRBD2. This CDR3 spans 15 amino acids. The germline V gene has CDR1 SGHTA and CDR2 FQGNSA. V shed 6 bases, J shed 6 bases, and the junction held 6 bases outside the gene matches. This CDR3 reads CASSSSGGASGELFF. CDR3 nucleotides: TGTGCCAGCAGTAGTAGCGGGGGGGCCTCCGGGGAGCTGTTTTTT.

The chain joins TRBV3-1 (or the pseudogene TRBV3-2) to TRBJ1-4; a possible D gene is TRBD1 (5 bases). V was cut by 1 base and J by 5 bases, with 20 bases left in between. CDR1 is LGHDT and CDR2 is YNNKEL in the germline V gene (reference sequence). The CDR3 runs to 18 residues. The CDR3 is CASSQVPVGGSLNEKLFF. For the CDR3, the DNA is TGTGCCAGCAGCCAAGTTCCCGTCGGGGGATCACTGAATGAAAAACTGTTTTTT.

The V and J genes are TRBV2 and TRBJ1-1; D is unresolved. Germline CDR1 is SNHLY and CDR2 is FYNNEI. V was cut by 6 bases and J by 0 bases, with 8 bases left in between. The CDR3 contains 13 residues. CDR3 DNA sequence: TGTGCCAGCAGAAGGGAGTTGAACACTGAAGCTTTCTTT. It translates to CASRRELNTEAFF.